This T cell receptor beta chain stems from a study of T-cell memory formation after mild COVID-19. Turning to the study itself: Among the donors, TCR clusters were largely specific to each donor.

V lost 5 bases and J lost 12; bases outside the gene matches: 13. There are 13 residues in the CDR3. The germline gives CDR1 SQVTM, CDR2 ANQGSEA. TCRdb fed the 5' RACE reads into MiXCR, producing one record per CDR3 protein. The sample records some 69,000 distinct CDR3 sequences, 16% being singletons. The chain is built from TRBV29-1 and TRBJ1-1, with 9 bases matching TRBD1. The sequence was obtained from an adult woman who had mild COVID-19 (a few samples of this study predate the infection). Cell type and time point are not known. The sequenced material came from PBMCs or a T cell subset sorted from them (not recorded which). The CDR3 bases are TGCAGCGTTCTAACGAACGACAGGGGGAAGACTTTCTTT. This sequence encodes CSVLTNDRGKTFF.